This T cell receptor (beta chain) was captured in a study of radiation and T cells in renal cell carcinoma. Looking at the study overall: Nephrectomy followed 15 Gy stereotactic body radiation by 4 weeks. Study results and limitations: From baseline, blood top tumor clonotypes peaked at 2 weeks post-radiation. No pretreatment tumor biopsies were available for baseline clonotypes.

Described time point: baseline pretreatment blood. Treatment specified: 15 Gy SBRT to primary tumor, nephrectomy 4 weeks later. The patient's renal cell carcinoma had clear cell pathology. Data came from immunoSEQ multiplex PCR; TCRdb stores just in-frame clones and leaves some out. The sample yields around 140,000 clones, around 90% seen once. Germline V gene sequence: CDR1 SGHRS, CDR2 YFSETQ. CDR3 length equals 15 residues. V lost 5 bases to trimming and J lost 1 base, with 13 bases between them. Of note for this clone: The antigen remains unidentified.

Sequenced here: blood, sampled from a patient whose treatment included radiotherapy and nephrectomy. The receptor was derived from a woman in her 70s with renal cell carcinoma. The V and J genes are TRBV5-1 and TRBJ1-5; no clear D gene. CDR3 nucleotide sequence: TGCGCCAGCAGGGAGGGCGGGAAGAGCAATCAGCCCCAGCATTTT. Protein product: CASREGGKSNQPQHF. Using reference TRBV5-1 and TRBJ1-5 for the parts outside the CDR3, the full variable domain is KAGVTQTPRYLIKTRGQQVTLSCSPISGHRSVSWYQQTPGQGLQFLFEYFSETQRNKGNFPGRFSGRQFSNSRSEMNVSTLELGDSALYLCASREGGKSNQPQHFGDGTRLSIL.